This T cell receptor (beta chain) was sequenced for a study of CD8+CD57+ T cells in acquired aplastic anemia. Across the whole study: About 3 ug was the average amount of DNA from sorted CD4+ and CD8+ cells.

This clonotype was detected a few times. Genomic DNA, serving as template, underwent TCR beta VDJ and CDR3 profiling. TCRdb passed the reads through MiXCR, listing each CDR3 protein once. This repertoire shows 80,000 or so distinct CDR3 sequences, 60% to 75% found once; its top ten account for approximately 81%. CD8+CD57+ cell expansion had been shown by flow cytometry in patients chosen for sequencing. The patients all had a severe acquired aplastic anemia diagnosis. CDR1 and CDR2 (germline): DFQATT, SNEGSKA (reference sequence). This CDR3 is 11 amino acids long. The germline V and J ends were trimmed by 7 bases and 7 bases, with 10 bases remaining between them.

V is TRBV20-1 and J is TRBJ1-4; unclear D gene. The clonotype originates from a human donor with aplastic anemia. Source material: sorted CD4+, CD8+, or CD8+CD57+ T cells (not recorded which) from PBMCs. The CDR3 loop is CSVGKGEKLFF. The CDR3 bases are TGCAGTGTGGGGAAGGGTGAAAAACTGTTTTTT.